A selection of T cell receptor beta chains follows, all from one sample in a study of OX40 agonist ivuxolimab in advanced cancers. Sequencing used immunoSEQ multiplex PCR; TCRdb keeps in-frame clones, though not all of them. Here the sample spans about 84,000 clones, around 94% being singletons. The specimen comprised CD4+ or CD8+ T cells sorted from blood, sampled in a trial of the OX40 agonist ivuxolimab. These receptors were obtained from an adult with an advanced solid tumor such as melanoma, head and neck, liver or kidney cancer. The CDR3 runs from the conserved cysteine through the conserved F or W. Each record gives: clone size, V gene, D gene, CDR3 length, J gene, CDR3 protein, CDR3 DNA. D genes are given only for firm matches. Rows give clone size only sometimes, using once, few, many, or a class for an expanded clone.

abundance: NA; v_gene: TRBV11-1; d_gene: NA; len: 14; j_gene: TRBJ2-3; CDR3aa: CASSSPQATDTQYF; CDR3nt: TGTGCCAGCAGCTCCCCCCAAGCCACAGATACGCAGTATTTT
abundance: NA; v_gene: TRBV11-2; d_gene: NA; len: 16; j_gene: TRBJ1-1; CDR3aa: CASSLVGGEMNTEAFF; CDR3nt: TGTGCCAGCAGCTTAGTCGGCGGAGAGATGAACACTGAAGCTTTCTTT
abundance: NA; v_gene: TRBV5-6; d_gene: NA; len: 13; j_gene: TRBJ1-2; CDR3aa: CASSSGTHYGYTF; CDR3nt: TGTGCCAGCAGCTCGGGGACGCACTATGGCTACACCTTC
abundance: NA; v_gene: TRBV5-6; d_gene: NA; len: 16; j_gene: TRBJ1-1; CDR3aa: CASSPTRGKLNTEAFF; CDR3nt: TGTGCCAGCAGCCCAACAAGGGGGAAGTTGAACACTGAAGCTTTCTTT
abundance: medium-sized; v_gene: TRBV10-1; d_gene: TRBD1; len: 16; j_gene: TRBJ2-5; CDR3aa: CASSESLGTGWETQYF; CDR3nt: TGCGCCAGCAGTGAGTCCCTCGGGACAGGGTGGGAGACCCAGTACTTC
abundance: NA; v_gene: TRBV4-2; d_gene: TRBD2; len: 16; j_gene: TRBJ2-1; CDR3aa: CASSPASGGSFNEQFF; CDR3nt: TGTGCCAGCAGCCCGGCCTCGGGCGGGAGTTTCAATGAGCAGTTCTTC
abundance: NA; v_gene: TRBV7-6; d_gene: NA; len: 21; j_gene: TRBJ1-5; CDR3aa: CASSPAMPKGPEDLGSQPQHF; CDR3nt: TGTGCCAGCAGCCCGGCCATGCCGAAGGGACCGGAAGATTTAGGTTCCCAGCCCCAGCATTTT
abundance: NA; v_gene: TRBV7-9; d_gene: NA; len: 15; j_gene: TRBJ1-3; CDR3aa: CASSTNRDSGNTIYF; CDR3nt: TGTGCCAGCAGCACAAACAGGGACTCCGGAAACACCATATATTTT
abundance: NA; v_gene: TRBV10-3; d_gene: NA; len: 14; j_gene: TRBJ1-2; CDR3aa: CAISESVGAYGYTF; CDR3nt: TGTGCCATCAGTGAGTCGGTGGGGGCGTATGGCTACACCTTC
abundance: NA; v_gene: TRBV6-5; d_gene: TRBD1; len: 14; j_gene: TRBJ2-3; CDR3aa: CASNRDRGTDTQYF; CDR3nt: TGTGCCAGCAACCGGGACAGGGGCACAGATACGCAGTATTTT
abundance: NA; v_gene: TRBV28; d_gene: NA; len: 17; j_gene: TRBJ2-3; CDR3aa: CASSPSLLAPRGDTQYF; CDR3nt: TGTGCCAGCAGCCCTAGTTTACTAGCCCCAAGGGGGGATACGCAGTATTTT
abundance: NA; v_gene: TRBV6-1; d_gene: NA; len: 16; j_gene: TRBJ2-7; CDR3aa: CASSEAVAVGEYEQYF; CDR3nt: TGTGCCAGCAGTGAAGCCGTGGCAGTGGGGGAATACGAGCAGTACTTC
abundance: NA; v_gene: TRBV9; d_gene: NA; len: 13; j_gene: TRBJ1-1; CDR3aa: CASSAGSDTEAFF; CDR3nt: TGTGCCAGCAGTGCCGGGTCGGACACTGAAGCTTTCTTT
abundance: NA; v_gene: TRBV27; d_gene: NA; len: 13; j_gene: TRBJ2-2; CDR3aa: CAIRGPKLGELFF; CDR3nt: TGTGCCATACGCGGGCCAAAGCTCGGGGAGCTGTTTTTT
abundance: NA; v_gene: TRBV9; d_gene: NA; len: 13; j_gene: TRBJ2-1; CDR3aa: CASSPTLYNEQFF; CDR3nt: TGTGCCAGCAGCCCCACACTATACAATGAGCAGTTCTTC
abundance: NA; v_gene: TRBV4-3; d_gene: TRBD2; len: 17; j_gene: TRBJ2-2; CDR3aa: CASSQERASGNAGELFF; CDR3nt: TGCGCCAGCAGCCAAGAGAGAGCTAGCGGGAACGCCGGGGAGCTGTTTTTT
abundance: NA; v_gene: TRBV10-3; d_gene: TRBD2; len: 15; j_gene: TRBJ2-3; CDR3aa: CAISGGTSLTDTQYF; CDR3nt: TGTGCCATCAGTGGGGGGACTAGTTTGACAGATACGCAGTATTTT
abundance: NA; v_gene: TRBV14; d_gene: NA; len: 19; j_gene: TRBJ2-5; CDR3aa: CASSQLLLLQGGVQETQYF; CDR3nt: TGTGCCAGCAGCCAATTACTTCTTTTACAGGGTGGGGTCCAGGAGACCCAGTACTTC
abundance: NA; v_gene: TRBV9; d_gene: TRBD2; len: 16; j_gene: TRBJ2-1; CDR3aa: CASSGTSGRDYNEQFF; CDR3nt: TGTGCCAGCAGCGGAACTAGCGGGAGGGACTACAATGAGCAGTTCTTC
abundance: NA; v_gene: TRBV19; d_gene: NA; len: 12; j_gene: TRBJ1-5; CDR3aa: CASSSGGQPQHF; CDR3nt: TGTGCCAGTAGTAGTGGGGGGCAGCCCCAGCATTTT
abundance: NA; v_gene: TRBV15; d_gene: NA; len: 14; j_gene: TRBJ2-7; CDR3aa: CATSLRPRGYEQYF; CDR3nt: TGTGCCACCAGCTTACGCCCAAGGGGTTACGAGCAGTACTTC
abundance: few; v_gene: TRBV7-9; d_gene: NA; len: 12; j_gene: TRBJ1-2; CDR3aa: CASSLSVDGYTF; CDR3nt: TGTGCCAGCAGCTTATCAGTCGATGGCTACACCTTC
abundance: NA; v_gene: TRBV6-5; d_gene: TRBD2; len: 15; j_gene: TRBJ2-7; CDR3aa: CASSYKSGREGEQYF; CDR3nt: TGTGCCAGCAGTTACAAGTCCGGGAGGGAAGGCGAGCAGTACTTC
abundance: NA; v_gene: TRBV9; d_gene: NA; len: 12; j_gene: TRBJ2-2; CDR3aa: CASSVASRELFF; CDR3nt: TGTGCCAGCAGCGTAGCCAGTCGGGAGCTGTTTTTT
abundance: NA; v_gene: TRBV10-3; d_gene: NA; len: 16; j_gene: TRBJ2-5; CDR3aa: CAISAATTYAQETQYF; CDR3nt: TGTGCCATCAGTGCCGCGACGACCTATGCTCAGGAGACCCAGTACTTC
abundance: NA; v_gene: TRBV21-1; d_gene: NA; len: 12; j_gene: TRBJ1-2; CDR3aa: CARDGNAYGYTF; CDR3nt: TGTGCCCGCGATGGTAATGCCTATGGCTACACCTTC
abundance: NA; v_gene: TRBV6-5; d_gene: NA; len: 13; j_gene: TRBJ1-5; CDR3aa: CASSPRGIQPQHF; CDR3nt: TGTGCCAGCAGTCCGAGGGGGATTCAGCCCCAGCATTTT
abundance: NA; v_gene: TRBV5-1; d_gene: NA; len: 14; j_gene: TRBJ2-1; CDR3aa: CASSLAGADREQFF; CDR3nt: TGCGCCAGCAGCTTGGCGGGAGCGGATCGGGAGCAGTTCTTC
abundance: NA; v_gene: TRBV6-5; d_gene: TRBD1; len: 13; j_gene: TRBJ1-2; CDR3aa: CASSDAGGYGYTF; CDR3nt: TGTGCCAGCAGTGACGCAGGGGGCTATGGCTACACCTTC
abundance: few; v_gene: TRBV7-9; d_gene: NA; len: 16; j_gene: TRBJ1-1; CDR3aa: CASSQPMSPGGTEAFF; CDR3nt: TGTGCCAGCAGCCAACCCATGAGTCCGGGAGGCACTGAAGCTTTCTTT